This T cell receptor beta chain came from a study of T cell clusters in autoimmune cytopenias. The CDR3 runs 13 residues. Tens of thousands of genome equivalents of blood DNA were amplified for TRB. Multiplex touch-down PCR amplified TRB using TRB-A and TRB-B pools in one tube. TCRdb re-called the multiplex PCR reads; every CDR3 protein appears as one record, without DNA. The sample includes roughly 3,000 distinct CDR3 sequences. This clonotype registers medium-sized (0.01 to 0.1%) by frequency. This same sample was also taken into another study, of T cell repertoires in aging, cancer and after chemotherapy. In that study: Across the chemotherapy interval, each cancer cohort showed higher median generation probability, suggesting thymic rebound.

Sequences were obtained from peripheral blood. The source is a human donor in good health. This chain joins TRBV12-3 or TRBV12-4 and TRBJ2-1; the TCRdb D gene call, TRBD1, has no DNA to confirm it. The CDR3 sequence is CASRGADGNEQFF.